This T cell receptor beta chain appears in the sequencing data of a study of blood T cell repertoires in COVID-19. Looking at the study overall: The origin of the acute and convalescent COVID-19 samples was the United States, Italy and Spain. PBMCs, B-cell-depleted T cells, or T cells were the source of the cDNA or gDNA that made up the material.

As processed by the authors: Amplification of reference gene primers was used by the study to estimate nucleated cell counts. Assay used: immunoSEQ multiplex PCR; TCRdb lists only in-frame clones, some missing. D and trimming were read from the DNA, whereas the V and J calls and clone size are those reported in that table. The sample carries about 69,000 clones, approximately 85% recorded once. This clone was counted a single time. V dropped 1 base and J dropped 2; count of bases not matched to a gene: 3. Per the germline V gene, CDR1 is SGHRS and CDR2 is YFSETQ. This CDR3 is built from 15 residues. This receptor was taken from an elderly man with acute or convalescent COVID-19. Sequenced sample: peripheral blood. The V gene is TRBV5-1, the J gene TRBJ2-3; 8 bases match TRBD1. The CDR3 region has the DNA TGCGCCAGCAGCTTGCCACAGGGGGTCACAGATACGCAGTATTTT. Protein: CASSLPQGVTDTQYF. The entire variable domain, with the rest obtained from reference TRBV5-1 and TRBJ2-3, is as follows: KAGVTQTPRYLIKTRGQQVTLSCSPISGHRSVSWYQQTPGQGLQFLFEYFSETQRNKGNFPGRFSGRQFSNSRSEMNVSTLELGDSALYLCASSLPQGVTDTQYFGPGTRLTVL.